The 21 T cell receptor beta chains below all came from one sample that was sequenced in a study of T cell responses to AZD1222 COVID-19 vaccine. Assay: immunoSEQ multiplex PCR; the TCRdb copy retains only in-frame clones and omits some. The sample contains some 180,000 clones, approximately 92% of which appear only once. The sample in question was peripheral blood, obtained on day 0 of AZD1222 vaccination. These receptor sequences come from an adult in good health.

V is TRBV3-1 (or the pseudogene TRBV3-2) and J is TRBJ1-2; 9 positions match TRBD1. V shed 3 bases, J shed 6 bases, and the junction held 11 bases outside the gene matches. Germline CDR1 reads LGHDT; CDR2 reads YNNKEL (reference sequence). The CDR3 loop spans 16 amino acids. CDR3 nucleotides: TGTGCCAGCAGCCAGAAACGGACAGGGGAGTACGATGGCTACACCTTC. Translation gives CASSQKRTGEYDGYTF.

The V call is TRBV18, the J call TRBJ1-1, with TRBD1 matching over 9 bases. Germline assignment: CDR1 KGHSH and CDR2 LQKENI. The J segment lost 1 base and the V segment lost 5 bases, leaving 2 bases of the junction unmatched. This CDR3 spans 14 amino acids. The CDR3 DNA reads as TGTGCCAGCTCATCGGGACAGGGGAACACTGAAGCTTTCTTT. It encodes CASSSGQGNTEAFF.

The V and J genes are TRBV5-1 and TRBJ2-2; tentative D call: TRBD1 (6 bases). The CDR3 has 15 amino acids. CDR1 is SGHRS and CDR2 is YFSETQ in the germline V gene. Between the trimmed V and J ends, which lost 4 bases and 3 bases, there was a span of 13 bases. The CDR3 nucleotides read TGCGCCAGCAGCCCGACAGGAAGGGACACCGGGGAGCTGTTTTTT. It yields the protein CASSPTGRDTGELFF.

The chain has TRBV6-6 and TRBJ1-5; D not resolved. The CDR3 is made up of 16 amino acids. V was trimmed by 6 bases and J by 3 bases, leaving 18 bases between them. Germline V gene lookup returns CDR1 MNHNY and CDR2 SVGAGI (reference sequence). The CDR3 region has the DNA TGTGCCAGCAGCCCCGCCGGGATTTTGATCAATCAGCCCCAGCATTTT. It encodes CASSPAGILINQPQHF.

The CDR3 DNA follows: TGTGCCAGCATCCCGGGACAGGGGAATGAAAAACTGTTTTTT. Its protein product is CASIPGQGNEKLFF. The V call is TRBV28, the J call TRBJ1-4; 10 bases fit TRBD1. This CDR3 comprises 14 residues. After removal of 7 bases from V and 5 bases from J, the junction contained 4 bases not matched to a gene. Germline V gene sequence: CDR1 MDHEN, CDR2 SYDVKM.

V gene TRBV3-1 (or the pseudogene TRBV3-2) combines with J gene TRBJ1-5, with D possibly TRBD1 on 6 matching bases. V shed 3 bases and J shed 0 bases, with 18 bases lying between them. CDR1 LGHDT and CDR2 YNNKEL come from the germline V gene (reference sequence). The length of the CDR3 is 18 residues. CDR3 nucleotides: TGTGCCAGCAGCCACTACACTGGGGACACATATAGCAATCAGCCCCAGCATTTT. It translates to CASSHYTGDTYSNQPQHF.

The chain is built from TRBV12-3 or TRBV12-4 and TRBJ2-1; D is uncertain. The V gene lost 5 bases and the J gene lost 5 bases, with 10 bases spanning the gap. The CDR3 loop spans 13 amino acids. The CDR3 coding sequence is TGTGCCAGCAGTCGGACCGTAGACAATGAGCAGTTCTTC. Protein: CASSRTVDNEQFF.

Comments on this clone: Its ends do not fully match the called genes, so a read error is possible. The genes are TRBV6-5 and TRBJ1-5; 9 bases are shared with TRBD1. The CDR3 consists of 15 residues. Per germline, CDR1 MNHEY and CDR2 SVGAGI. In DNA form, the CDR3 reads TGTGCCAGCAGTTACTCGGGACAGGGCAAACAGCCCCAGCATTTT. Translation gives CASSYSGQGKQPQHF.

The chain couples TRBV9 to TRBJ2-5; 7 positions match TRBD1. J was trimmed by 7 bases and V by 4 bases; bases with no gene match: 19. The CDR3 has 17 amino acids. From germline, CDR1 is SGDLS and CDR2 YYNGEE. CDR3 nucleotide sequence: TGTGCCAGCAGCTCCTTCCCTGAGACAGGGAGTTATGGGACCCAGTACTTC. This codes for CASSSFPETGSYGTQYF.

Remarks on this clone: One end of the junction fails to match germline, which may point to a read error. The J gene is TRBJ2-7, the V gene TRBV2; 8 bases fit TRBD1. The CDR3 covers 13 residues. Per germline, CDR1 SNHLY and CDR2 FYNNEI. Written as DNA, the CDR3 is TGTGCCAGCACTGCCCGAAGGGACAGGATTAGCAACTTC. It codes for CASTARRDRISNF.

The chain links TRBV24-1 to TRBJ1-2; D perhaps matches TRBD1 (5 bases). Looked up from germline, CDR1 is KGHDR and CDR2 is SFDVKD. V was clipped by 9 bases and J by 3 bases, with 13 bases between them. The CDR3 sequence is 13 residues long. The CDR3 DNA is TGTGCCACCGGAGGGGATTCGGACTATGGCTACACCTTC. Translated, it gives CATGGDSDYGYTF.

J is TRBJ1-2 and V is TRBV19, with D perhaps matching TRBD1 (6 bases). The germline gives CDR1 LNHDA, CDR2 SQIVND (reference sequence). The CDR3 is made up of 14 amino acids. V was clipped by 4 bases and J by 4 bases, with 13 bases between them. The CDR3 spells CASSTTRTAYGYTF. The CDR3, as DNA: TGTGCCAGTAGTACAACAAGGACAGCCTATGGCTACACCTTC. The whole variable domain, remainder taken from reference TRBV19 and TRBJ1-2, is DGGITQSPKYLFRKEGQNVTLSCEQNLNHDAMYWYRQDPGQGLRLIYYSQIVNDFQKGDIAEGYSVSREKKESFPLTVTSAQKNPTAFYLCASSTTRTAYGYTFGSGTRLTVV.

The chain has TRBV19 and TRBJ1-1, with D unclear. V lost 0 bases, J lost 4 bases, and 9 bases lay in between. The germline V gene has CDR1 LNHDA and CDR2 SQIVND (reference sequence). The CDR3 loop spans 14 amino acids. CDR3 in DNA: TGTGCCAGTAGTATAGACTTACCGGGCACTGAAGCTTTCTTT. The encoded protein is CASSIDLPGTEAFF.

The rearrangement links TRBV9 to TRBJ1-3; unclear D gene. Trimming took off 4 bases at V and 2 bases at J, with 13 bases between the two ends. The CDR3 totals 15 residues. The germline V gene encodes CDR1 SGDLS and CDR2 YYNGEE. CDR3 sequence: CASSQDSTTGNTIYF. In DNA, the CDR3 is TGTGCCAGCAGCCAGGATTCGACTACTGGAAACACCATATATTTT.

The chain has TRBV6-5 and TRBJ1-2, with D tentatively TRBD1 (6 bases). V was shortened by 6 bases and J by 5 bases, with 16 bases between the two germline ends. This CDR3 has 14 amino acids. The germline V gene has CDR1 MNHEY and CDR2 SVGAGI. The CDR3 here is CASSPRARGYGYTF. In DNA, the CDR3 is TGTGCCAGCAGCCCACGGGCCAGGGGTTATGGCTACACCTTC.

The count of this clone is one. The chain recombines TRBV7-9 with TRBJ1-6; no clear D. CDR3 length: 14 amino acids. With 5 bases removed from V and 5 bases from J, the gap between germline ends came to 10 bases. CDR1 is SEHNR and CDR2 is FQNEAQ in the germline V gene (reference sequence). The CDR3 coding sequence is TGTGCCAGCAGCCCGGGGAGCGATAATTCACCCCTCCACTTT. It translates to CASSPGSDNSPLHF.

This rearrangement joins TRBV5-1 to TRBJ1-2; 7 nucleotides agree with TRBD1. Trimming took 0 bases from V and 5 from J; bases not matched to a gene: 7. From germline, CDR1 is SGHRS and CDR2 YFSETQ. CDR3 length equals 15 residues. DNA of the CDR3: TGCGCCAGCAGCTTGGGACAGGGAACATTTTATGGCTACACCTTC. It specifies CASSLGQGTFYGYTF.

The chain recombines TRBV6-5 with TRBJ1-1; D is unresolved. The ends were cut back, 8 bases at V and 1 base at J, with 8 bases in the middle. Germline V CDR1 and CDR2: MNHEY, SVGAGI. The CDR3 is 12 amino acids. The CDR3 here is CASWAGNTEAFF. CDR3 sequence (DNA): TGTGCCAGCTGGGCAGGGAACACTGAAGCTTTCTTT.

The CDR3 loop reads CASLPGGDTIYF. The DNA of the CDR3 is TGTGCCAGCCTTCCAGGGGGTGACACCATATATTTT. This chain links TRBV12-3 or TRBV12-4 with TRBJ1-3, with 7 nucleotides matching TRBD1. There are 12 residues in the CDR3. V shed 8 bases, J shed 8 bases, and the junction held 6 bases outside the gene matches.

This clone showed up just once. The chain recombines TRBV29-1 with TRBJ1-2, with D maybe TRBD1 (5 bases). The CDR3 is made up of 12 amino acids. V dropped 6 bases and J dropped 2 bases, with 10 bases sitting between them. Germline-derived CDR1 and CDR2 are SQVTM and ANQGSEA. CDR3 bases: TGCAGCGTGTGGGGGTTAAACTATGGCTACACCTTC. Protein product: CSVWGLNYGYTF.

This chain joins TRBV6-5 and TRBJ2-3, with 8 positions matching TRBD1. Germline V lookup: CDR1 MNHEY, CDR2 SVGAGI. This CDR3 region has 13 residues. J was trimmed by 6 bases and V by 6 bases; bases with no gene match: 5. CDR3 nucleotides: TGTGCCAGCAGAGAGACAGGGGTGGATACGCAGTATTTT. This translates into CASRETGVDTQYF.